Listed below are T cell receptor beta chains from one sample, sequenced in a study of T cell repertoires in cytomegalovirus infection. What these receptors recognize is not known. TCRdb fed the reads into MiXCR, producing one record per CDR3 protein. The sample has roughly 920,000 distinct CDR3 sequences; 31% are singletons. The specimen comprised cultured CD8+ T cells from PBMCs, sampled from culture after CMV antigen stimulation. These receptor sequences come from a human donor in good health (CMV status not recorded). Some clones in this sample may be carry-over from other donors' samples. CDR3s include the opening cysteine and the closing phenylalanine or tryptophan. A D gene is named only where the DNA matches it firmly. The size field is filled for only some rows; it gives once, few, many or a size class.

d_call j_call clone_size v_call cdr3_aa cdr3_nt
. TRBJ1-2 . TRBV19 CASSVGLDYGYTF TGTGCCAGTAGCGTGGGGTTGGACTATGGCTACACCTTC
. TRBJ2-1 few TRBV25-1 CAPLGGAFLNRLDEQFF TGTGCCCCCCTAGGGGGGGCGTTCCTTAATAGATTGGATGAGCAGTTCTTC
. TRBJ1-6 . TRBV7-6 CASSLTWTGETSPLHF TGTGCCAGCAGCTTAACGTGGACTGGGGAGACTTCACCCCTCCACTTT
. TRBJ1-5 many TRBV7-9 CASSLVGLTNQPQHF TGTGCCAGCAGCTTAGTAGGTCTAACTAATCAGCCCCAGCATTTT
. TRBJ2-7 . TRBV12-3/TRBV12-4 CASTTGTQNNYEQYF TGTGCCAGCACGACCGGGACACAAAACAACTACGAGCAGTACTTC
TRBD1 TRBJ1-5 . TRBV12-3/TRBV12-4 CASSFGDSPGFQPQHF TGTGCCAGCAGTTTTGGGGACAGTCCAGGGTTTCAGCCCCAGCATTTT
TRBD2 TRBJ2-7 . TRBV3-1 CASSQETGGISYEQYF TGTGCCAGCAGCCAAGAGACGGGGGGAATCTCCTACGAGCAGTACTTC
TRBD1 TRBJ1-6 many TRBV19 CASRPEGRGGSPLHF TGTGCCAGTAGACCCGAGGGCAGGGGGGGATCACCCCTCCACTTT
TRBD1 TRBJ2-5 . TRBV27 CASSHLVTGGVETQYF TGTGCCAGCAGTCATTTGGTGACAGGGGGCGTCGAGACCCAGTACTTC
. TRBJ1-3 . TRBV6-6 CASSYSGGGGNTIYF TGTGCCAGCAGTTACTCAGGGGGTGGTGGAAACACCATATATTTT
. TRBJ2-3 many TRBV7-8 CASSLFEIPDTQYF TGTGCCAGCAGCTTATTCGAGATCCCAGATACGCAGTATTTT
. TRBJ1-1 . TRBV7-8 CASSLGPLGTLEAFF TGTGCCAGCAGCTTAGGCCCCTTAGGGACCCTTGAAGCTTTCTTT
TRBD1 TRBJ2-1 . TRBV5-6 CASSFPGQGEYEQFF TGTGCCAGCAGTTTCCCGGGACAGGGAGAGTATGAGCAGTTCTTC
TRBD2 TRBJ2-5 few TRBV12-3/TRBV12-4 CASSLGLAGVATQYF TGTGCCAGCAGTTTAGGACTAGCGGGGGTTGCGACCCAGTACTTC
TRBD1 TRBJ2-3 . TRBV24-1 CATSDSTGTGVTDTQYF TGTGCCACCAGTGATTCCACCGGGACAGGGGTAACAGATACGCAGTATTTT
TRBD1 TRBJ2-5 . TRBV20-1 CSARLRTGSYQETQYF TGCAGTGCTAGACTGAGGACAGGGTCCTACCAAGAGACCCAGTACTTC
. TRBJ1-1 . TRBV7-9 CASSLELAGQEAFF TGTGCCAGCAGCTTAGAATTGGCCGGTCAGGAAGCTTTCTTT
TRBD2 TRBJ2-5 . TRBV4-3 CASSHSGGKTQYF TGCGCCAGCAGCCATTCGGGGGGAAAGACCCAGTACTTC
. TRBJ1-1 many TRBV7-6 CASSSTPTGNYNTEAFF TGTGCCAGCAGCTCCACCCCAACGGGGAATTATAACACTGAAGCTTTCTTT
TRBD1 TRBJ2-2 few TRBV12-3/TRBV12-4 CASSVTGSGTGELFF TGTGCCAGCAGTGTGACAGGGAGTGGCACCGGGGAGCTGTTTTTT
TRBD1 TRBJ2-7 . TRBV6-6 CASRQGARQYF TGTGCCAGCAGGCAGGGGGCGCGGCAGTACTTC
. TRBJ2-3 . TRBV20-1 CSATLDTDTQYF TGCAGTGCTACCCTCGACACAGATACGCAGTATTTT
TRBD1 TRBJ2-7 . TRBV29-1 CSVEEGTGSYEQYF TGCAGCGTTGAAGAGGGGACAGGGTCCTACGAGCAGTACTTC
. TRBJ2-7 many TRBV7-9 CASSNRQLSYEQYF TGTGCCAGCAGCAATCGACAGCTATCCTACGAGCAGTACTTC
TRBD2 TRBJ2-5 . TRBV6-6 CASSYTRAGGEETQYF TGTGCCAGCAGTTATACCAGAGCGGGGGGGGAGGAGACCCAGTACTTC
. TRBJ1-4 . TRBV28 CASRPDRSLEKLFF TGTGCCAGCAGACCCGACAGGTCTCTGGAAAAACTGTTTTTT
TRBD2 TRBJ2-3 many TRBV7-3 CASSAGLAGSTDTQYF TGTGCCAGCAGCGCGGGACTAGCGGGGAGCACAGATACGCAGTATTTT
TRBD2 TRBJ2-5 . TRBV12-5 CASGFPFAGGTEETQYF TGTGCTAGTGGTTTTCCCTTCGCGGGGGGCACCGAAGAGACCCAGTACTTC
. TRBJ1-1 . TRBV6-5 CASSYWRGTEAFF TGTGCCAGCAGTTATTGGAGGGGAACTGAAGCTTTCTTT
. TRBJ2-1 many TRBV7-2 CASSLSYGLDPSNEQFF TGTGCCAGCAGCTTGAGCTACGGACTGGACCCGAGCAATGAGCAGTTCTTC
TRBD1 TRBJ1-6 many TRBV6-2/TRBV6-3 CASQGTENSPLHF TGTGCCAGTCAAGGGACAGAGAATTCACCCCTCCACTTT